This T cell receptor (beta chain) was sequenced for a study of cytomegalovirus exposure and HLA in healthy donors. Overall study results and limits: According to an earlier analysis, most TCR beta V segments yielded productive rearrangements about 87% or about 30% of the time. An ancestry cluster, one associated with Asian ancestry, reportedly showed fewer N-insertions than the approximately 660-donor mean in a later analysis.

On this clone itself: Its antigen is not known.

The PCR contained 60 Vbeta and 13 Jbeta primers. TCRdb's table, derived via immunoSEQ multiplex PCR, lists solely in-frame clones and lacks some. The sample's table shows 34,000 or so clones. The CDR3 is 16 residues long. V trimming: 2 bases; J trimming: 4 bases; junction bases outside the gene matches: 6. CDR1 is SNHLY, CDR2 FYNNEI, per germline. At the time of sampling, donors were nominally healthy, though unrecorded immune exposures were likely. This sequence originates from a middle-aged woman in good health and CMV-seropositive. The chain carries TRBV2 and TRBJ2-1; 9 bases align to TRBD1. Sequenced sample: PBMCs. The CDR3 loop is CASSEWGTGIYNEQFF. The CDR3 DNA follows: TGTGCCAGCAGTGAATGGGGGACAGGGATTTACAATGAGCAGTTCTTC.